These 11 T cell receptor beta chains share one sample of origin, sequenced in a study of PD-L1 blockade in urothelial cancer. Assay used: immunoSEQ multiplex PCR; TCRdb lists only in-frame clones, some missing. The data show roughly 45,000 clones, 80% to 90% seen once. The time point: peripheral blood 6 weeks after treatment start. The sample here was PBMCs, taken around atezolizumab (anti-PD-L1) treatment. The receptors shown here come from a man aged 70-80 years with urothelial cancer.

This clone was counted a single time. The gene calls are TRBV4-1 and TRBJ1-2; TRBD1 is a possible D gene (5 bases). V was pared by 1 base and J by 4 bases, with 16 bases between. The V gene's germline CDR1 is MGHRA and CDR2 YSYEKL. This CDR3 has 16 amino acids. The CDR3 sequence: CASSQGRWGTPYGYTF. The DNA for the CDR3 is TGCGCCAGCAGCCAAGGTAGATGGGGGACTCCCTATGGCTACACCTTC.

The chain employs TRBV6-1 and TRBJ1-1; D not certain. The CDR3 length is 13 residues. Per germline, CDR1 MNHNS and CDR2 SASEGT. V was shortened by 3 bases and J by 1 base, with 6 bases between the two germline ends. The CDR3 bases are TGTGCCAGCAGTGATCCTCCGAACACTGAAGCTTTCTTT. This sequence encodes CASSDPPNTEAFF.

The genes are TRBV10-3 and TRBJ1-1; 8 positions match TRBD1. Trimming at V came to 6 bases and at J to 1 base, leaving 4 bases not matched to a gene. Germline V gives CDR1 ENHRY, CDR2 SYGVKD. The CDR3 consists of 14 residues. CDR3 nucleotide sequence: TGTGCCATCAGGGGACAGGACTCGAACACTGAAGCTTTCTTT. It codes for CAIRGQDSNTEAFF.

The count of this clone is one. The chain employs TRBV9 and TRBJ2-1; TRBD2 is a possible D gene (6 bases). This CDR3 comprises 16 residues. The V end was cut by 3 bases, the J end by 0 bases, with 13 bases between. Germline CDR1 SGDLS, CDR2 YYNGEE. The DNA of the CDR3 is TGTGCCAGCAGCGGGGGGGTAGCGGCCTCCTACAATGAGCAGTTCTTC. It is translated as CASSGGVAASYNEQFF.

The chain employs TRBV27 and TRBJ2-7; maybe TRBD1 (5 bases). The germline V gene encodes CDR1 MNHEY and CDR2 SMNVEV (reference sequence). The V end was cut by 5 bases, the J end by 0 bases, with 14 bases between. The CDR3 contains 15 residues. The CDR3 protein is CASSPTQEFSYEQYF. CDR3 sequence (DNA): TGTGCCAGCAGTCCCACACAGGAATTCTCCTACGAGCAGTACTTC.

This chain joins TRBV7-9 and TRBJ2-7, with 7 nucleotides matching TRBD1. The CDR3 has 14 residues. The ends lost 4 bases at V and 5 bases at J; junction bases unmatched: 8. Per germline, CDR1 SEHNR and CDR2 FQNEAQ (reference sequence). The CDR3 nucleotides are TGTGCCAGCAGCTCTGACAGGGTGGGAAACGAGCAGTACTTC. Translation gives CASSSDRVGNEQYF. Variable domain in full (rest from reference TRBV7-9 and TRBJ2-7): DTGVSQNPRHKITKRGQNVTFRCDPISEHNRLYWYRQTLGQGPEFLTYFQNEAQLEKSRLLSDRFSAERPKGSFSTLEIQRTEQGDSAMYLCASSSDRVGNEQYFGPGTRLTVT.

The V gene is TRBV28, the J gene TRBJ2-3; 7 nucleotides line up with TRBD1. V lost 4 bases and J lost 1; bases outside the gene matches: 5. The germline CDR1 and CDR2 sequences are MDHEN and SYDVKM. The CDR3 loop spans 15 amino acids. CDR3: CASSWDSRGTDTQYF. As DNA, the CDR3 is TGTGCCAGCAGTTGGGACAGCCGAGGCACAGATACGCAGTATTTT.

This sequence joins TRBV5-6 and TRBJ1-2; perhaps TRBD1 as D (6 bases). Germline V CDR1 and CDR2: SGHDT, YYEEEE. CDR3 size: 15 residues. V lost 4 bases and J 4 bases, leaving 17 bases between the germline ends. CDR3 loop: CASSERPGTTYGYTF. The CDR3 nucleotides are TGTGCCAGCAGCGAACGACCCGGGACAACCTATGGCTACACCTTC. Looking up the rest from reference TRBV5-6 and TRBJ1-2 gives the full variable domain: DAGVTQSPTHLIKTRGQQVTLRCSPKSGHDTVSWYQQALGQGPQFIFQYYEEEERQRGNFPDRFSGHQFPNYSSELNVNALLLGDSALYLCASSERPGTTYGYTFGSGTRLTVV.

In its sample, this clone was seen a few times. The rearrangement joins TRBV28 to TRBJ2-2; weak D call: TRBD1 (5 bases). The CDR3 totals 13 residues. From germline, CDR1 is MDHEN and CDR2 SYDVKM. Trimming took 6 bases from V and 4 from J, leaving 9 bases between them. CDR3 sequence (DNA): TGTGCCAGCAGGTTAAGGGGCACCGGGGAGCTGTTTTTT. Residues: CASRLRGTGELFF.

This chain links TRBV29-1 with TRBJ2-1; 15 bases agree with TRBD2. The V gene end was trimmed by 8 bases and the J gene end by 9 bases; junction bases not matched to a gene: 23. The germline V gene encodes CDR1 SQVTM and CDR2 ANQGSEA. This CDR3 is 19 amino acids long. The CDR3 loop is CSLAEPGLAGGYKAGEQFF. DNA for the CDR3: TGCAGCTTGGCCGAACCGGGACTAGCGGGAGGCTACAAGGCCGGTGAGCAGTTCTTC.

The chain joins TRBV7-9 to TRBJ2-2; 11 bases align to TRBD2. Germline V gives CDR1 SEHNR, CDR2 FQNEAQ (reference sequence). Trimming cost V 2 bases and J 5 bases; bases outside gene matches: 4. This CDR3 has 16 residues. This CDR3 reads CASSLTSGSGTGELFF. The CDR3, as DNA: TGTGCCAGCAGCTTAACTAGCGGGAGTGGGACCGGGGAGCTGTTTTTT.